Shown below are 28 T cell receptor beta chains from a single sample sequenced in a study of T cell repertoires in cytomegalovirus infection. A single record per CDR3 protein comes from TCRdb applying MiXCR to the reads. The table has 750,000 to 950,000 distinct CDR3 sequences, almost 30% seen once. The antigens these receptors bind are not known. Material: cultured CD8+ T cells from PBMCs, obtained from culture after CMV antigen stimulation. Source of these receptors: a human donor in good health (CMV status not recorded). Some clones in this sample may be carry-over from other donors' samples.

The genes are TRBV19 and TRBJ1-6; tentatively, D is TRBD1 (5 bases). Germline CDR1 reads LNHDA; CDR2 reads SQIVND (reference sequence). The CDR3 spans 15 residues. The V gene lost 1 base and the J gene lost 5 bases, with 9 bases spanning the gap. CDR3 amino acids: CASSIGGLDNSPLHF. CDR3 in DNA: TGTGCCAGTAGTATAGGGGGACTGGATAATTCACCCCTCCACTTT.

CDR3 protein: CASSYGASGPQETQYF. CDR3 DNA sequence: TGTGCCAGCAGTTACGGGGCTAGCGGGCCGCAAGAGACCCAGTACTTC. V is TRBV6-2 or TRBV6-3 and J is TRBJ2-5; 8 bases agree with TRBD2. The CDR3 runs to 16 residues. V dropped 2 bases and J dropped 2; count of bases not matched to a gene: 7. Germline V gene data show CDR1 as MNHEY and CDR2 as SVGEGT.

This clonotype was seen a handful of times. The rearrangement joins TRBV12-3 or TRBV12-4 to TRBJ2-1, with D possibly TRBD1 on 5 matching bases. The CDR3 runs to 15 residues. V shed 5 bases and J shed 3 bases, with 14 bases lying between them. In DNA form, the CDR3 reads TGTGCCAGCAGTAACCCCACGACAGACTACAATGAGCAGTTCTTC. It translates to CASSNPTTDYNEQFF.

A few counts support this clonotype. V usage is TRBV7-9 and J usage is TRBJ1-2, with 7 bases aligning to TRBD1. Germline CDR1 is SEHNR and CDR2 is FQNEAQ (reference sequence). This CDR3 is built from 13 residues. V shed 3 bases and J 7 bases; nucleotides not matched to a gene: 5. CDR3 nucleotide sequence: TGTGCCAGCAGCTTGCAGGGGGGCGTTGGCTACACCTTC. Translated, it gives CASSLQGGVGYTF.

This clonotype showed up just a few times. Here the CDR3 DNA reads TGCAGTGCTAGAGATGATGGCGGGGGGACTGAAGCTTTCTTT. Translation: CSARDDGGGTEAFF. The gene calls are TRBV20-1 and TRBJ1-1; possibly TRBD1 for D (5 bases). Germline values: CDR1 DFQATT, CDR2 SNEGSKA (reference sequence). CDR3 length: 14 residues. The germline V and J ends were trimmed by 0 bases and 5 bases, with 13 bases remaining between them.

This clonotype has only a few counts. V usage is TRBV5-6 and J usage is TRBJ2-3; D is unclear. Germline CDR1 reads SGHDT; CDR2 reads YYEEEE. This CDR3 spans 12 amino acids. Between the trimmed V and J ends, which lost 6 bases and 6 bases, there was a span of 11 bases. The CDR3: CASNYPGDTQYF. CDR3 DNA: TGTGCCAGCAACTACCCTGGGGATACGCAGTATTTT. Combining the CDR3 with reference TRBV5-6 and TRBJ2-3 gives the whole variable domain DAGVTQSPTHLIKTRGQQVTLRCSPKSGHDTVSWYQQALGQGPQFIFQYYEEEERQRGNFPDRFSGHQFPNYSSELNVNALLLGDSALYLCASNYPGDTQYFGPGTRLTVL.

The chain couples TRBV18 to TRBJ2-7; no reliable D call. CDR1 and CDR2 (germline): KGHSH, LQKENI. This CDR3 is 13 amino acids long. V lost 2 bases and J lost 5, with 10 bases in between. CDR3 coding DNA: TGTGCCAGCTCACCATTGGCAGGTAACGAGCAGTACGTC. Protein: CASSPLAGNEQYV.

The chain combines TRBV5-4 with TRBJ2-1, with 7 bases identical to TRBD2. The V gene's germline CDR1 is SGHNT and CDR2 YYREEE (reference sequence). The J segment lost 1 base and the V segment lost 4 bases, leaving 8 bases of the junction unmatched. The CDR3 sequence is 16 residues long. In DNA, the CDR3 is TGTGCCAGCAGCCCGAGACTAGCTGGTTCCTACAATGAGCAGTTCTTC. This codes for CASSPRLAGSYNEQFF.

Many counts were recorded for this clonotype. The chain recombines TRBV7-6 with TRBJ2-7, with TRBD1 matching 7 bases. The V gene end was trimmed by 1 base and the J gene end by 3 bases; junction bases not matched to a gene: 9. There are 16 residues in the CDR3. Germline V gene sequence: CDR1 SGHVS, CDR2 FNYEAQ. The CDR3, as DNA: TGTGCCAGCAGCTTAGACTCAGGGGGTCCCTACTACGAGCAGTACTTC. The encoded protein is CASSLDSGGPYYEQYF.

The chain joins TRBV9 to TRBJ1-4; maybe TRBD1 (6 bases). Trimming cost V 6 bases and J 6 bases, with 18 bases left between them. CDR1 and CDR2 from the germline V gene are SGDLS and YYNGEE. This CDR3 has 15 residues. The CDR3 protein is CASTSGGTNDEKLFF. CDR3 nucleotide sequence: TGTGCCAGCACCAGTGGGGGGACAAACGATGAAAAACTGTTTTTT.

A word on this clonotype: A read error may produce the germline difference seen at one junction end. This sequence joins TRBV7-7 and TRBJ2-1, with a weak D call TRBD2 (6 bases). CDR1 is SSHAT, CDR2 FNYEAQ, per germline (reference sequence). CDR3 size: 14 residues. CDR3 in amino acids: CASSLGPTSNEQFF. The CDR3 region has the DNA TGTGCTAGCAGCTTGGGACCGACTAGCAATGAGCAGTTCTTC. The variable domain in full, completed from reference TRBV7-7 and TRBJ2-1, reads GAGVSQSPRYKVTKRGQDVTLRCDPISSHATLYWYQQALGQGPEFLTYFNYEAQPDKSGLPSDRFSAERPEGSISTLTIQRTEQRDSAMYRCASSLGPTSNEQFFGPGTRLTVL.

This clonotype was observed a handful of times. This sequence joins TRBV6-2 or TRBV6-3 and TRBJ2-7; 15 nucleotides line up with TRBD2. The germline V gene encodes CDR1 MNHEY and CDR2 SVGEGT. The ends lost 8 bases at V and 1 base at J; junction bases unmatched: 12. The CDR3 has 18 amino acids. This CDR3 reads CASEGTSGGLTPSYEQYV. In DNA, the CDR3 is TGTGCCAGCGAAGGGACTAGCGGGGGGTTGACTCCATCCTACGAGCAGTACGTC.

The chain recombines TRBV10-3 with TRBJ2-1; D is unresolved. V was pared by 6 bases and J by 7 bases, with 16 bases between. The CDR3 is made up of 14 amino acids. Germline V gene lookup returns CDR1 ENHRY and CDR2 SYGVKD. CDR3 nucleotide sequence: TGTGCCATCAGCACCGGAAGCCTGGGGAATGAGCAGTTCTTC. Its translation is CAISTGSLGNEQFF.

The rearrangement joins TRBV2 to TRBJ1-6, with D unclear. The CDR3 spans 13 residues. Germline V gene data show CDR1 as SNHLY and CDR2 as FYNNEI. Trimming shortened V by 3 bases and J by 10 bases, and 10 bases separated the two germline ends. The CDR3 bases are TGTGCCAGCAGTGACGGGGTAGGATCACCCCTCCACTTT. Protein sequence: CASSDGVGSPLHF.

The chain's CDR3 is CASSTQDLRETQYF. CDR3 nucleotide sequence: TGTGCCAGCAGTACCCAGGACTTGAGAGAGACCCAGTACTTC. V gene TRBV6-8 combines with J gene TRBJ2-5, with D maybe TRBD2 (5 bases). The CDR3 extends over 14 amino acids. Trimming shortened V by 5 bases and J by 4 bases, and 14 bases separated the two germline ends. Germline V gene lookup returns CDR1 MNHGY and CDR2 SAAAGT.

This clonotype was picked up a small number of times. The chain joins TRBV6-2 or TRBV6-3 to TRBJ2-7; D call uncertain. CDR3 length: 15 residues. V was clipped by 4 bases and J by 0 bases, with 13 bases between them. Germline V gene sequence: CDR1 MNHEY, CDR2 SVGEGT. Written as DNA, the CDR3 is TGTGCCAGCAGTTTTGATTGGGGATACTCCTACGAGCAGTACGTC. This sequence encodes CASSFDWGYSYEQYV.

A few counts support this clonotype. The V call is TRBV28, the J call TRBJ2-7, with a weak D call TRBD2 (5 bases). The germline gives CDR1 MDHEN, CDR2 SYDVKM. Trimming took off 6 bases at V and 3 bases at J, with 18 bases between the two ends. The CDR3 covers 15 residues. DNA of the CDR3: TGTGCCAGCAGCAAAGTTCTAGACCGGGACTACGAGCAGTACTTC. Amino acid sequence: CASSKVLDRDYEQYF.

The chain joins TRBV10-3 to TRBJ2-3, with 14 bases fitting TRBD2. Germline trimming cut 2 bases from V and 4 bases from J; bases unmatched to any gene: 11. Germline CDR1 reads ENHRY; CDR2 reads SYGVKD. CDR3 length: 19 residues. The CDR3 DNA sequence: TGTGCCATCAGTGAGCCAGGACTAGCGGGGGGCCCTAGCTCAGATACGCAGTATTTT. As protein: CAISEPGLAGGPSSDTQYF.

CDR3 in amino acids: CASSVTGEQYGYTF. Written as DNA, the CDR3 is TGTGCCAGCAGCGTAACAGGGGAACAGTATGGCTACACCTTC. This rearrangement joins TRBV9 to TRBJ1-2; 7 positions match TRBD1. Trimming removed 1 base from V and 5 bases from J; junction bases left unmatched: 5. The CDR3 has 14 residues. CDR1 and CDR2 from the germline V gene are SGDLS and YYNGEE.

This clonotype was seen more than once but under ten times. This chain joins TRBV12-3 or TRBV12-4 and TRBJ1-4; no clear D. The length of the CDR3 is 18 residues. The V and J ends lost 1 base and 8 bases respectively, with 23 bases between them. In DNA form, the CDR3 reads TGTGCCAGCAGTTTAGGCATCCGGGTTCGGGGAGCGGGCGAAAAACTGTTTTTT. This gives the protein CASSLGIRVRGAGEKLFF.

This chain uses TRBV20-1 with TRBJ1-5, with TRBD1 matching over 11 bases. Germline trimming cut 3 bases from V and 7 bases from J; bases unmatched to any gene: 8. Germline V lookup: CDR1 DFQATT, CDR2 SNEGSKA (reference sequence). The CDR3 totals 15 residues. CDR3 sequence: CSASDGQGARQPQHF. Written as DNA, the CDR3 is TGCAGTGCTAGTGATGGACAGGGGGCGAGGCAGCCCCAGCATTTT.

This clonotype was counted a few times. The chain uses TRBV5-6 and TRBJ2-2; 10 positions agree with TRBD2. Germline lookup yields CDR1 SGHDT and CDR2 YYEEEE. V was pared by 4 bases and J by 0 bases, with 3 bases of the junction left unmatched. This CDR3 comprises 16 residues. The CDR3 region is CASSLAGAANTGELFF. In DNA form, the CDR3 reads TGTGCCAGCAGCCTAGCGGGGGCCGCGAACACCGGGGAGCTGTTTTTT.

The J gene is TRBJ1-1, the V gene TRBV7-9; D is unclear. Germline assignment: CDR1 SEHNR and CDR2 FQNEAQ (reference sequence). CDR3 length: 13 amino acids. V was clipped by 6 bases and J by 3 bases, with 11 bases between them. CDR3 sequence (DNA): TGTGCCAGCAGACAAAACAGAGACACTGAAGCTTTCTTT. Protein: CASRQNRDTEAFF.

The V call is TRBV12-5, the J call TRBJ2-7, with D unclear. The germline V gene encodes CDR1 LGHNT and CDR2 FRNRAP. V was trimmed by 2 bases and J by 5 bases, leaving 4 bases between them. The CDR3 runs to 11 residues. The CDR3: CASGLLHEQYF. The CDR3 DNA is TGTGCTAGTGGTTTGCTACACGAGCAGTACTTC.

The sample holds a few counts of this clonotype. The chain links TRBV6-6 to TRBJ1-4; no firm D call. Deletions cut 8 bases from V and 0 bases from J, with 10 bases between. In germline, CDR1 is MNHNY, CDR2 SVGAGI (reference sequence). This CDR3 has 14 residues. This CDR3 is CASGVHTTNEKLFF. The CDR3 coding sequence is TGTGCCAGCGGCGTACACACAACTAATGAAAAACTGTTTTTT.

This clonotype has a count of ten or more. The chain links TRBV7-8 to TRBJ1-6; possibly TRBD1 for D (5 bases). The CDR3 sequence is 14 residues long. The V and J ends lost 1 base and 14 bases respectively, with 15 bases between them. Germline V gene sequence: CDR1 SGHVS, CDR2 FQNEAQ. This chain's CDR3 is CASSLVYFGDALHF. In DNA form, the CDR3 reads TGTGCCAGCAGCTTAGTATATTTCGGGGACGCCCTCCACTTT.

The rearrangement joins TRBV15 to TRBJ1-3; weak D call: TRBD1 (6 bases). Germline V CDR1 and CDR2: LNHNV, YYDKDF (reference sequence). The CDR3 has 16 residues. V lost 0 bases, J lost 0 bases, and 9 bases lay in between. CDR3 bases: TGTGCCACCAGCAGAGAACTACAGGGCTCTGGAAACACCATATATTTT. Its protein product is CATSRELQGSGNTIYF.

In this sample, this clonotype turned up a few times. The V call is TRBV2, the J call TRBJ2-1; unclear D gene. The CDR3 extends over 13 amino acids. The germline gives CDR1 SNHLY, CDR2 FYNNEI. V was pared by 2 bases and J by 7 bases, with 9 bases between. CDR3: CASSERTFNEQFF. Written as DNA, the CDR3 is TGTGCCAGCAGTGAAAGGACCTTTAATGAGCAGTTCTTC.